This TCR beta chain was captured in a study of cytomegalovirus exposure and HLA in healthy donors. About the study: Unique TCR beta sequences numbering around 110 million came from 150 million to 200 million T cells in an earlier analysis. About 85 million unique TCRs from HLA-typed donors were held in an early release of data.

Whole-study results and caveats: Later analysis revealed greater clonal expansion in HLA-associated TCR beta chains than in equally common others.

To note about this clone: The antigen remains undetermined.

The PCR made use of 60 Vbeta and 13 Jbeta primers. Generated by immunoSEQ multiplex PCR, the TCRdb table keeps only in-frame clones and is missing some. The table shows about 150,000 clones, with approximately 81% occurring only once. The source of this sequence is a woman aged 18-29 years in good health and CMV-seronegative. The sample comprised PBMCs.

CDR3 in DNA: TGTGCCATCAGTGACCCAGGGGGGCTGGGGAACACTGAAGCTTTCTTT. It specifies CAISDPGGLGNTEAFF. The chain uses TRBV10-3 and TRBJ1-1, with TRBD1 identical over 7 bases. Germline CDR1 ENHRY, CDR2 SYGVKD. Losses at the gene ends were 3 bases for V and 1 base for J; bases not matched to a gene: 8. The CDR3 has 16 amino acids.